One and the same sample provided the 27 T cell receptor beta chains below, sequenced in a study of cytomegalovirus exposure and HLA in healthy donors. PCR employed 60 Vbeta and 13 Jbeta primers. Profiled with immunoSEQ multiplex PCR; TCRdb holds only in-frame clones, not every one. The sample has 100,000 to 150,000 clones; roughly four fifths are singletons. Sequenced: PBMCs. The receptors derive from a woman between 55 and 75 years old in good health and CMV-seronegative.

In regard to this clone: Other DNA sequences in the same sample also yield this CDR3. The CDR3 loop is CASSESGNQPQHF. Written as DNA, the CDR3 is TGTGCCAGCAGTGAATCAGGCAATCAGCCCCAGCATTTT. This chain uses TRBV6-1 with TRBJ1-5; D unclear. The germline CDR1 and CDR2 sequences are MNHNS and SASEGT. There are 13 residues in the CDR3. Deletions cut 2 bases from V and 2 bases from J, with 4 bases between.

The chain combines TRBV27 with TRBJ2-5, with D possibly being TRBD1 (7 bases). The V end lost 5 bases, the J end lost 4 bases, and 17 bases lay between the germline ends. Germline V lookup: CDR1 MNHEY, CDR2 SMNVEV (reference sequence). This CDR3 is 15 amino acids long. This CDR3 reads CASSPQGGVGETQYF. CDR3 nucleotide sequence: TGTGCCAGCAGTCCCCAGGGGGGAGTTGGAGAGACCCAGTACTTC.

This clone came up a few times. This sequence joins TRBV7-3 and TRBJ2-3, with 13 bases matching TRBD2. V trimming: 4 bases; J trimming: 4 bases; junction bases outside the gene matches: 11. The CDR3 is 18 amino acids. CDR1 is SGHTA, CDR2 FQGTGA, per germline. The CDR3 region has the DNA TGTGCCAGCAGCTCCTTAACCGGGACTAGCGGGACCCCAGATACGCAGTATTTT. It specifies CASSSLTGTSGTPDTQYF.

The chain couples TRBV5-1 to TRBJ2-6, with 7 bases lining up with TRBD1. The germline gives CDR1 SGHRS, CDR2 YFSETQ. Germline trimming cut 4 bases from V and 0 bases from J; bases unmatched to any gene: 16. The CDR3 runs 20 residues. CDR3 protein: CASSKDLYRGRPSGANVLTF. The DNA for the CDR3 is TGCGCCAGCAGCAAAGACCTATACAGGGGACGGCCCTCTGGGGCCAACGTCCTGACTTTC.

This chain links TRBV6-1 with TRBJ2-5; a weak D match, TRBD1 (5 bases). The germline V and J ends were trimmed by 6 bases and 3 bases, with 11 bases remaining between them. The CDR3 runs to 13 residues. Looked up from germline, CDR1 is MNHNS and CDR2 is SASEGT. Written as DNA, the CDR3 is TGTGCCAGCAGACACAGGAGAGAAGAGACCCAGTACTTC. Protein product: CASRHRREETQYF.

V is TRBV2 and J is TRBJ2-1; D perhaps matches TRBD2 (5 bases). The CDR3 loop spans 13 amino acids. The germline V gene encodes CDR1 SNHLY and CDR2 FYNNEI. V was trimmed by 7 bases and J by 0 bases, leaving 7 bases between them. The CDR3 DNA reads as TGTGCCAGCACGGAGGACTCCTACAATGAGCAGTTCTTC. Translation gives CASTEDSYNEQFF.

The genes are TRBV28 and TRBJ2-1, with TRBD2 identical over 7 bases. The length of the CDR3 is 15 residues. V was clipped by 1 base and J by 4 bases; unmatched bases: 4. Looked up from germline, CDR1 is MDHEN and CDR2 is SYDVKM. The CDR3 sequence is CASSLSSGAYNEQFF. CDR3 nucleotide sequence: TGTGCCAGCAGTTTATCGAGCGGGGCATACAATGAGCAGTTCTTC.

The chain couples TRBV6-5 to TRBJ2-2; TRBD1 matches 7 bases. CDR1 MNHEY and CDR2 SVGAGI come from the germline V gene. The V gene end was trimmed by 6 bases and the J gene end by 5 bases; junction bases not matched to a gene: 9. The CDR3 covers 15 residues. DNA of the CDR3: TGTGCCAGCAGCCCCATCGACAGGGCGACCGGGGAGCTGTTTTTT. Protein: CASSPIDRATGELFF.

The J gene is TRBJ2-7, the V gene TRBV7-2; tentatively, D is TRBD2 (6 bases). Trimming left V 3 bases short and J 3 bases short, with 12 bases between. The CDR3 covers 14 residues. Germline V CDR1 and CDR2: SGHTA, FQGNSA. The CDR3 reads CASSFVRTIYEQYF. Written as DNA, the CDR3 is TGTGCCAGCAGCTTTGTAAGGACTATCTACGAGCAGTACTTC. The variable domain in full, with the rest retrieved from reference TRBV7-2 and TRBJ2-7, is GAGVSQSPSNKVTEKGKDVELRCDPISGHTALYWYRQSLGQGLEFLIYFQGNSAPDKSGLPSDRFSAERTGGSVSTLTIQRTQQEDSAVYLCASSFVRTIYEQYFGPGTRLTVT.

The V call is TRBV30, the J call TRBJ1-5, with D uncertain. Trimming took 7 bases from V and 0 from J, leaving 10 bases between them. This CDR3 is built from 13 residues. Germline assignment: CDR1 GTSNPN and CDR2 SVGIG (reference sequence). CDR3 region: CAFGGSSNQPQHF. In nucleotides, the CDR3 is TGTGCCTTCGGAGGGTCTAGCAATCAGCCCCAGCATTTT. Based on the CDR3 plus reference TRBV30 and TRBJ1-5, the full variable domain is SQTIHQWPATLVQPVGSPLSLECTVEGTSNPNLYWYRQAAGRGLQLLFYSVGIGQISSEVPQNLSASRPQDRQFILSSKKLLLSDSGFYLCAFGGSSNQPQHFGDGTRLSIL.

This chain joins TRBV15 and TRBJ2-3; TRBD2 aligns across 10 bases. This CDR3 contains 14 residues. Germline V gene lookup returns CDR1 LNHNV and CDR2 YYDKDF (reference sequence). V shed 2 bases and J 8 bases; nucleotides not matched to a gene: 4. The DNA of the CDR3 is TGTGCCACCAGCAGAATAGCGGGAGGAGGTACGCAGTATTTT. Protein: CATSRIAGGGTQYF.

V gene TRBV9 combines with J gene TRBJ2-7, with D maybe TRBD1 (5 bases). The CDR3 runs to 13 residues. V was trimmed by 3 bases and J by 5 bases, leaving 12 bases between them. Per germline, CDR1 SGDLS and CDR2 YYNGEE. This CDR3 is CASSAGSGHEQYF. DNA for the CDR3: TGTGCCAGCAGCGCAGGGTCAGGGCACGAGCAGTACTTC.

This chain connects TRBV5-1 to TRBJ2-3; TRBD2 matches 11 bases. With 4 bases clipped from V and 0 bases from J, the junction kept 19 bases outside the gene matches. In germline, CDR1 is SGHRS, CDR2 YFSETQ. The CDR3 consists of 21 residues. CDR3 sequence reads: CASSPIFLPSGRTSSTDTQYF. The CDR3 region has the DNA TGCGCCAGCAGCCCTATCTTCTTGCCTAGCGGGAGGACCTCAAGCACAGATACGCAGTATTTT.

By its share, this clone is medium-sized. This rearrangement joins TRBV10-3 to TRBJ1-1; no clear D gene. The length of the CDR3 is 13 residues. Trimming took off 5 bases at V and 0 bases at J, with 7 bases between the two ends. The germline V gene has CDR1 ENHRY and CDR2 SYGVKD. CDR3 in amino acids: CAISSLMNTEAFF. The CDR3 DNA follows: TGTGCCATCAGTTCCTTAATGAACACTGAAGCTTTCTTT.

The chain recombines TRBV28 with TRBJ2-1, with 7 bases aligning to TRBD1. This CDR3 has 16 residues. The germline V gene encodes CDR1 MDHEN and CDR2 SYDVKM. V lost 2 bases to trimming and J lost 7 bases; unmatched junction nucleotides: 11. The chain's CDR3 is CASSLRGQKMENEQFF. CDR3 nucleotide sequence: TGTGCCAGCAGTTTAAGGGGACAGAAAATGGAGAATGAGCAGTTCTTC.

A single count supports this clone. The chain joins TRBV28 to TRBJ1-5; weak D call: TRBD1 (5 bases). The CDR3 is 15 amino acids. The germline CDR1 and CDR2 sequences are MDHEN and SYDVKM. The ends were cut back, 6 bases at V and 3 bases at J, with 15 bases in the middle. The CDR3 protein is CASSIYAGPNQPQHF. The CDR3 coding sequence is TGTGCCAGCAGCATTTACGCAGGGCCCAATCAGCCCCAGCATTTT.

This chain joins TRBV6-1 and TRBJ2-7, with 8 bases matching TRBD2. The J segment lost 1 base and the V segment lost 3 bases, leaving 8 bases of the junction unmatched. CDR1 and CDR2 from the germline V gene are MNHNS and SASEGT. The CDR3 covers 16 residues. The CDR3 region is CASSDYGGGGSYEQYF. As DNA, the CDR3 is TGTGCCAGCAGTGATTACGGGGGGGGTGGGTCCTACGAGCAGTACTTC.

The chain employs TRBV5-1 and TRBJ2-5; 9 bases align to TRBD1. The assigned J gene may be wrong: the sequence end matches TRBJ2-7 better. The CDR3 sequence is 15 residues long. CDR1 is SGHRS, CDR2 YFSETQ, per germline. CDR3 DNA: TGCGCCAGCAGCCCTACACAGGGGGCAAGCAACGAGCAGTACTTC. Translation gives CASSPTQGASNEQYF.

The rearrangement uses TRBV7-8 and TRBJ2-3; D possibly corresponds to TRBD2 (5 bases). CDR1 is SGHVS, CDR2 FQNEAQ, per germline. Trimming removed 1 base from V and 4 bases from J, with 9 bases in between. CDR3 length: 14 amino acids. Here the CDR3 DNA reads TGTGCCAGCAGCTTAGGAGGAGGAGCAGATACGCAGTATTTT. Translated, it gives CASSLGGGADTQYF.

The rearrangement links TRBV10-1 to TRBJ2-3; TRBD1 matches 11 bases. The CDR3 covers 14 residues. J gave up 2 bases and V 6 bases, and 1 base lay outside the gene matches. Germline V gives CDR1 WNHNN, CDR2 SYGVQD (reference sequence). The DNA for the CDR3 is TGCGCCAGCAGAGGACAGGGGGCCACAGATACGCAGTATTTT. Its translation is CASRGQGATDTQYF.

This rearrangement joins TRBV27 to TRBJ2-1; TRBD2 aligns across 9 bases. In germline, CDR1 is MNHEY, CDR2 SMNVEV (reference sequence). This CDR3 is built from 16 residues. V lost 5 bases and J lost 5; bases outside the gene matches: 10. CDR3 in DNA: TGTGCCAGCAGTCTGCAGGGACTAGCTTACCACAATGAGCAGTTCTTC. Its translation: CASSLQGLAYHNEQFF.

The chain recombines TRBV30 with TRBJ2-4, with D tentatively TRBD2 (7 bases). Trimming cost V 0 bases and J 8 bases, with 14 bases left between them. Germline loops: CDR1 GTSNPN, CDR2 SVGIG (reference sequence). This CDR3 contains 14 residues. CDR3 sequence: CAWSVGGGRDIQYF. The CDR3 DNA sequence: TGTGCCTGGAGTGTGGGGGGGGGCCGGGACATTCAGTACTTC.

V gene TRBV6-6 combines with J gene TRBJ1-4; D perhaps matches TRBD1 (5 bases). This CDR3 has 15 residues. The ends were cut back, 2 bases at V and 11 bases at J, with 18 bases in the middle. Germline V gene lookup returns CDR1 MNHNY and CDR2 SVGAGI (reference sequence). Here the CDR3 DNA reads TGTGCCAGCAGTTACGAGGCAGTAACGGCAGGGAAACTGTTTTTT. The encoded protein is CASSYEAVTAGKLFF.

The rearrangement joins TRBV7-8 to TRBJ2-7; 10 bases map to TRBD2. CDR1 is SGHVS, CDR2 FQNEAQ, per germline. V shed 1 base, J shed 4 bases, and the junction held 10 bases outside the gene matches. The CDR3 sequence is 17 residues long. The CDR3 sequence is CASSLGLSGRASYEQYF. The DNA of the CDR3 is TGTGCCAGCAGCTTAGGTCTCAGCGGGAGGGCCTCGTACGAGCAGTACTTC. Supplemented by reference TRBV7-8 and TRBJ2-7, the full variable domain reads GAGVSQSPRYKVAKRGQDVALRCDPISGHVSLFWYQQALGQGPEFLTYFQNEAQLDKSGLPSDRFFAERPEGSVSTLKIQRTQQEDSAVYLCASSLGLSGRASYEQYFGPGTRLTVT.

This chain joins TRBV7-3 and TRBJ2-1; 14 nucleotides match TRBD2. This CDR3 is 17 amino acids long. J lost 6 bases, V lost 4 bases, and 8 bases had no gene match. CDR1 and CDR2 (germline): SGHTA, FQGTGA. CDR3 amino acids: CASSYGTSGSSGNEQFF. The CDR3 DNA reads as TGTGCCAGCAGCTATGGGACTAGCGGGAGTTCGGGCAATGAGCAGTTCTTC.

The chain employs TRBV6-5 and TRBJ1-6; unclear D gene. CDR1 and CDR2 from the germline V gene are MNHEY and SVGAGI. The CDR3 extends over 13 amino acids. Trimming took off 8 bases at V and 0 bases at J, with 5 bases between the two ends. CDR3 region: CASLASYNSPLHF. As DNA, the CDR3 is TGTGCCAGCTTAGCCTCCTATAATTCACCCCTCCACTTT.

In regard to this clone: Other DNA sequences within the sample encode an identical CDR3. The V gene is TRBV4-1, the J gene TRBJ2-5; 7 positions match TRBD2. This CDR3 has 14 amino acids. Germline CDR1 and CDR2: MGHRA and YSYEKL. The V segment lost 1 base and the J segment 5 bases; nucleotides outside the gene matches: 4. In DNA form, the CDR3 reads TGCGCCAGCAGCCAAGGGGTCGGGGGGGAGACCCAGTACTTC. It translates to CASSQGVGGETQYF.